The next 31 T cell receptor beta chains were all read from a single sample in a study of T cells in Graves' hyperthyroidism and ophthalmopathy. The CDR3 regions of TCR beta were amplified from RNA transcripts. Using the HTBI primer set, a first-round RT-PCR was run on the TCR CDR3. TCRdb used MiXCR to reprocess the multiplex PCR reads, holding one entry per CDR3 protein. This table holds 50,000 to 55,000 distinct CDR3 sequences, about half found once. Sequenced: blood. Receptors originate from a woman aged 45-59 years with Graves' ophthalmopathy.

In this sample, this clonotype turned up many times. The chain links TRBV4-2 to TRBJ2-1; TRBD1 aligns across 7 bases. CDR1 LGHNA and CDR2 YNFKEQ come from the germline V gene. The CDR3 has 15 residues. After removal of 1 base from V and 6 bases from J, the junction contained 6 bases not matched to a gene. The CDR3: CASSQGRQGSNEQFF. The CDR3 DNA is TGTGCCAGCAGCCAAGGACGACAGGGTAGCAATGAGCAGTTCTTC.

The rearrangement uses TRBV29-1 and TRBJ2-7, with D unresolved. The CDR3 contains 13 residues. V shed 7 bases and J shed 4 bases, with 17 bases lying between them. In germline, CDR1 is SQVTM, CDR2 ANQGSEA. The chain's CDR3 is CSAGGRESYEQYF. CDR3 bases: TGCAGCGCCGGCGGTAGGGAATCGTACGAGCAGTACTTC.

Only a few counts were recorded for this clonotype. This may arise from a read error, as a much more abundant clone is one base away. The J gene is TRBJ2-7, the V gene TRBV12-3 or TRBV12-4; D is uncertain. The germline V and J ends were trimmed by 3 bases and 2 bases, with 11 bases remaining between them. This CDR3 has 14 amino acids. This CDR3 reads CASSFYVDAYEQYF. CDR3 coding DNA: TGTGCCAGCAGTTTTTATGTGGATGCCTACGAGCAGTACTTC.

The table lists this clonotype with many counts. This rearrangement joins TRBV6-1 to TRBJ1-1; D not resolved. CDR3 size: 13 residues. Germline CDR1 MNHNS, CDR2 SASEGT. Trimming pared 5 bases from V and 0 bases from J, leaving 7 bases between. CDR3 DNA: TGTGCCAGCAGTTTCAAAATGAACACTGAAGCTTTCTTT. It yields the protein CASSFKMNTEAFF.

Note on this clonotype: This likely comes from a read error, as the CDR3 has no conserved phenylalanine or tryptophan at its end. This chain links TRBV20-1 with TRBJ1-5; D gene ambiguous. Per the germline V gene, CDR1 is DFQATT and CDR2 is SNEGSKA (reference sequence). CDR3 length: 13 amino acids. V gave up 5 bases and J gave up 0 bases, with 8 bases separating them. CDR3 sequence: CSALIFSNQPQHV. The CDR3 DNA sequence: TGCAGTGCTCTAATTTTTAGCAATCAGCCCCAGCATGTT.

The chain employs TRBV4-1 and TRBJ1-2, with TRBD1 matching 8 bases. The J segment lost 4 bases and the V segment lost 4 bases, leaving 8 bases of the junction unmatched. The CDR3 has 15 residues. Germline loops: CDR1 MGHRA, CDR2 YSYEKL. CDR3 protein: CASSRSGTGTYGYTF. CDR3 DNA sequence: TGCGCCAGCAGCCGCTCCGGGACAGGTACCTATGGCTACACCTTC.

On this clonotype: The junction shows a germline mismatch at one end, possibly a read error. The chain links TRBV7-9 to TRBJ2-3; the D gene is possibly TRBD2 (7 bases). The CDR3 totals 15 residues. Germline loops: CDR1 SEHNR, CDR2 FQNEAQ (reference sequence). The CDR3 nucleotides read TGCGCCAGCAGCCAAGGGGGGGCTAGGAACAATGAGCAGTATTTT. It yields the protein CASSQGGARNNEQYF.

Remarks on this clonotype: At one of its ends the junction is not consistent with the germline gene, which may arise from a read error. V and J are TRBV7-9 and TRBJ2-5; 8 nucleotides align to TRBD1. This CDR3 region has 13 residues. Germline CDR1 SEHNR, CDR2 FQNEAQ (reference sequence). CDR3 bases: TGCGCCAGCAGCAAACCGACAGGGGACAATGAGTACTTC. Protein: CASSKPTGDNEYF.

This clonotype occurred a few times. The chain links TRBV20-1 to TRBJ2-5, with a tentative D call TRBD1 (6 bases). The CDR3 is 14 amino acids. CDR1 and CDR2 from the germline V gene are DFQATT and SNEGSKA (reference sequence). V was shortened by 2 bases and J by 9 bases, with 19 bases between the two germline ends. The CDR3 DNA sequence: TGCAGTGCTAGACTTGGGGACACAATGGGGGCCCAGTACTTC. This sequence encodes CSARLGDTMGAQYF.

As concerns this clonotype: A read error may be the cause here, since a much bigger clone is one base away. The V call is TRBV2, the J call TRBJ2-1; the match to TRBD2 covers 10 bases. V lost 8 bases to trimming and J lost 7 bases; unmatched junction nucleotides: 11. Germline CDR1 is SNHLY and CDR2 is FYNNEI. CDR3 length: 15 residues. The CDR3 nucleotides are TGTGCCAGCTCATATCTAGCGGGAGATTATAATGAGCAGTTCTTC. Translating gives CASSYLAGDYNEQFF.

Concerning this clonotype itself: The junction departs from the called germline gene at one end, perhaps through a read error. V and J are TRBV7-9 and TRBJ1-2; the D gene is possibly TRBD1 (6 bases). Germline loops: CDR1 SEHNR, CDR2 FQNEAQ (reference sequence). The CDR3 has 11 residues. CDR3 sequence (DNA): TGTGTCAGCAGCCAGGGGTTGGGCTACACCTTC. Residues: CVSSQGLGYTF. Together with reference TRBV7-9 and TRBJ1-2, the CDR3 gives the full variable domain: DTGVSQNPRHKITKRGQNVTFRCDPISEHNRLYWYRQTLGQGPEFLTYFQNEAQLEKSRLLSDRFSAERPKGSFSTLEIQRTEQGDSAMYLCVSSQGLGYTFGSGTRLTVV.

This clonotype was seen repeatedly, ten times or more. This chain connects TRBV4-1 to TRBJ1-2; D not certain. The CDR3 has 12 residues. CDR1 and CDR2 from the germline V gene are MGHRA and YSYEKL. Trimming cost V 1 base and J 8 bases, with 8 bases left between them. The CDR3 nucleotides read TGCGCCAGCAGCCAAGTCTCAGGCGGCTACACCTTC. Protein product: CASSQVSGGYTF.

The V gene is TRBV27, the J gene TRBJ2-2; 7 bases are shared with TRBD1. J was trimmed by 7 bases and V by 6 bases; bases with no gene match: 5. This CDR3 comprises 13 residues. Germline values: CDR1 MNHEY, CDR2 SMNVEV (reference sequence). The CDR3 nucleotides read TGTGCCAGCAGGTCCTACAGGGGCGGGGAGCTGTTTTTT. Translated, it gives CASRSYRGGELFF.

The rearrangement uses TRBV9 and TRBJ2-1; D is unresolved. CDR1 is SGDLS, CDR2 YYNGEE, per germline. The CDR3 length is 15 residues. The V end lost 4 bases, the J end lost 0 bases, and 11 bases lay between the germline ends. CDR3: CASSQGLLSYNEQFF. The CDR3 DNA is TGTGCCAGCAGCCAAGGGCTCCTCTCCTACAATGAGCAGTTCTTC.

This clonotype appeared many times. The rearrangement uses TRBV4-1 and TRBJ1-4, with D hard to call. The CDR3 totals 15 residues. V shed 0 bases and J shed 8 bases, with 13 bases lying between them. CDR1 MGHRA and CDR2 YSYEKL come from the germline V gene. The CDR3 DNA reads as TGCGCCAGCAGCCAAGAATGGACGGGTTGGGAAAAACTGTTTTTT. This sequence encodes CASSQEWTGWEKLFF.

In its sample, this clonotype was seen once. The chain couples TRBV24-1 to TRBJ2-5, with 9 nucleotides matching TRBD1. Germline CDR1 is KGHDR and CDR2 is SFDVKD. V gave up 6 bases and J gave up 0 bases; unmatched junction bases: 4. This CDR3 contains 15 residues. CDR3 amino acids: CATSIGQGYQETQYF. The CDR3 DNA follows: TGTGCCACCAGTATCGGACAGGGGTACCAAGAGACCCAGTACTTC.

The gene calls are TRBV5-6 and TRBJ2-5, with 8 bases that match TRBD1. Germline lookup yields CDR1 SGHDT and CDR2 YYEEEE. This CDR3 is 17 amino acids long. J gave up 9 bases and V 4 bases, and 20 bases lay outside the gene matches. CDR3 sequence: CASSIWTGRNGNQPQYF. DNA of the CDR3: TGTGCCAGCAGCATTTGGACAGGGAGGAATGGCAATCAGCCCCAGTACTTC.

In its sample, this clonotype ranks as medium-sized. This chain links TRBV25-1 with TRBJ2-3, with D tentatively TRBD2 (5 bases). This CDR3 has 14 amino acids. Trimming shortened V by 4 bases and J by 2 bases, and 10 bases separated the two germline ends. Per germline, CDR1 MGHDK and CDR2 SYGVNS. CDR3 nucleotides: TGTGCCAGCAGTGGGAGGACTCACACAGATACGCAGTATTTT. Amino acid sequence: CASSGRTHTDTQYF.

This clonotype was detected ten times or more. The J gene is TRBJ2-7, the V gene TRBV9; D possibly corresponds to TRBD1 (6 bases). V lost 5 bases and J 2 bases, leaving 14 bases between the germline ends. This CDR3 is built from 14 residues. The germline gives CDR1 SGDLS, CDR2 YYNGEE. The CDR3, as DNA: TGTGCCAGCAGAGATAGACAGGCAACCTACGAGCAGTACTTC. Translated: CASRDRQATYEQYF.

In this sample, this clonotype turned up many times. The chain employs TRBV5-8 and TRBJ1-3, with a weak D call TRBD1 (6 bases). Germline loops: CDR1 SGHTS, CDR2 YDEGEE. V lost 1 base, J lost 0 bases, and 14 bases lay in between. The CDR3 sequence is 17 residues long. CDR3 amino acids: CASSLYTGLSSGNTIYF. For the CDR3, the DNA is TGTGCCAGCAGCTTGTATACAGGGCTGAGCTCTGGAAACACCATATATTTT.

This clonotype was counted ten times or more. The CDR3 nucleotides read TGTGCCAGCAGCGAAGACAGGGGGTCGTCGCGGACTGAAGCTTTCTTT. The encoded protein is CASSEDRGSSRTEAFF. The J gene is TRBJ1-1, the V gene TRBV6-5; 9 bases align to TRBD1. V trimming: 6 bases; J trimming: 5 bases; junction bases outside the gene matches: 13. The CDR3 loop spans 16 amino acids. CDR1 is MNHEY, CDR2 SVGAGI, per germline.

This chain uses TRBV24-1 with TRBJ2-7; no clear D. V was cut by 9 bases and J by 3 bases, with 14 bases left in between. The CDR3 has 13 residues. Looked up from germline, CDR1 is KGHDR and CDR2 is SFDVKD. This CDR3 reads CATSSSPFYEQYF. For the CDR3, the DNA is TGTGCCACCTCCTCCTCGCCGTTCTACGAGCAGTACTTC.

The rearrangement uses TRBV2 and TRBJ2-2, with 9 bases aligning to TRBD1. This CDR3 has 15 residues. V lost 2 bases and J lost 4; bases outside the gene matches: 2. In germline, CDR1 is SNHLY, CDR2 FYNNEI. The CDR3 nucleotides are TGTGCCAGCAGTGAAACAGGGGGCGTCACCGGGGAGCTGTTTTTT. It yields the protein CASSETGGVTGELFF.

This clonotype has ten or more counts. The chain combines TRBV6-2 or TRBV6-3 with TRBJ1-5; D unclear. The CDR3 is 14 amino acids. Germline V CDR1 and CDR2: MNHEY, SVGEGT. Trimming took off 7 bases at V and 4 bases at J, with 14 bases between the two ends. The CDR3 is CASKPTIRNQPQHF. The CDR3 DNA reads TGTGCCAGCAAACCGACTATCAGGAATCAGCCCCAGCATTTT.

Turning to this clonotype: At one end the junction does not follow the germline gene, possibly because of a read error. V and J are TRBV2 and TRBJ1-6; 7 bases agree with TRBD1. The germline V gene has CDR1 SNHLY and CDR2 FYNNEI. The CDR3 is made up of 15 amino acids. CDR3 coding DNA: TGTGCCAGCAGCTACGCCAGGGACAGTAGTTCACCCCTCCACTTC. This gives the protein CASSYARDSSSPLHF.

The gene calls are TRBV20-1 and TRBJ1-5; D unclear. The CDR3 has 14 residues. V gave up 2 bases and J gave up 7 bases, with 15 bases separating them. The V gene's germline CDR1 is DFQATT and CDR2 SNEGSKA (reference sequence). The CDR3 coding sequence is TGCAGTGCTAGAAAGGTGGAATTCGAGCAGCCCCAGCATTTT. Protein product: CSARKVEFEQPQHF.

Notes on this clonotype: This sequence may be a read error, since a much larger clone differs from it by one base. The J gene is TRBJ2-5, the V gene TRBV2; 9 bases agree with TRBD2. Trimming removed 3 bases from V and 5 bases from J; junction bases left unmatched: 10. This CDR3 is built from 16 residues. The V gene's germline CDR1 is SNHLY and CDR2 FYNNEI. The CDR3 nucleotides read TGTGCCAGCAGTGACCAAGGCGGGAGGGCCGGGGAGACCCAGTACTTC. Amino acids: CASSDQGGRAGETQYF.

At least ten counts were recorded for this clonotype. V usage is TRBV6-4 and J usage is TRBJ2-3; TRBD1 matches at 10 bases. J lost 1 base, V lost 2 bases, and 0 bases had no gene match. The CDR3 covers 15 residues. CDR1 is MRHNA, CDR2 SNTAGT, per germline. In DNA form, the CDR3 reads TGTGCCAGCAGTGACGGGACAGGGGGCACAGATACGCAGTATTTT. It encodes CASSDGTGGTDTQYF.

This chain uses TRBV7-3 with TRBJ1-3; perhaps TRBD1 as D (6 bases). CDR3 length equals 16 residues. Germline lookup yields CDR1 SGHTA and CDR2 FQGTGA. The ends were cut back, 5 bases at V and 4 bases at J, with 18 bases in the middle. The CDR3 spells CASSASPLGGGNTIYF. CDR3 in DNA: TGTGCCAGCAGCGCCTCCCCCCTCGGGGGCGGAAACACCATATATTTT.

This clonotype was recorded many times. This sequence joins TRBV7-7 and TRBJ2-3; TRBD1 matches 7 bases. Germline CDR1 reads SSHAT; CDR2 reads FNYEAQ (reference sequence). V was clipped by 4 bases and J by 2 bases; unmatched bases: 3. The length of the CDR3 is 14 residues. CDR3 in DNA: TGTGCCAGCAGCTCGGGGACAGACACAGATACGCAGTATTTT. Translated, it gives CASSSGTDTDTQYF.

This clonotype has at least ten counts. The rearrangement links TRBV5-4 to TRBJ2-3; 10 positions agree with TRBD2. Germline CDR1 is SGHNT and CDR2 is YYREEE (reference sequence). The length of the CDR3 is 16 residues. With 2 bases clipped from V and 5 bases from J, the junction kept 8 bases outside the gene matches. The CDR3 DNA reads TGTGCCAGCAGCTTAGGGTCTAGCGGGGGATTAGATACGCAGTATTTT. This encodes CASSLGSSGGLDTQYF.